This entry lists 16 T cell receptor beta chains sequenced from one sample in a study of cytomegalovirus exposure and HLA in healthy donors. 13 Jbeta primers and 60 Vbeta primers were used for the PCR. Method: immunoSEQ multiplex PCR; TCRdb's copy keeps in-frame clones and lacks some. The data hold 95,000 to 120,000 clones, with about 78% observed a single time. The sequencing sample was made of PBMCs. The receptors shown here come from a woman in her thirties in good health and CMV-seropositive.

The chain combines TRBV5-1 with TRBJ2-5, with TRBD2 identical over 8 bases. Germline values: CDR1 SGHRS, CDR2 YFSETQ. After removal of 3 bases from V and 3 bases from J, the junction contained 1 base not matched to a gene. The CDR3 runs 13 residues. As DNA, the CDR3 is TGCGCCAGCAGCTCACTAGCGGAAGAGACCCAGTACTTC. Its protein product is CASSSLAEETQYF.

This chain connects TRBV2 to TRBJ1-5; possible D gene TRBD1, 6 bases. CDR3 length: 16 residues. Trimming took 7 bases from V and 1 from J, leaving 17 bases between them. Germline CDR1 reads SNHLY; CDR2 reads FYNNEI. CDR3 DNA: TGTGCCAGCAATGGATACAGGGCTATGAGCAATCAGCCCCAGCATTTT. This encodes CASNGYRAMSNQPQHF.

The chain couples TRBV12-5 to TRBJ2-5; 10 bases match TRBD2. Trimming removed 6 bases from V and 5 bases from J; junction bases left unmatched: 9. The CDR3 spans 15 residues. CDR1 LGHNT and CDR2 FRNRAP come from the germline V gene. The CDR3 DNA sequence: TGTGCTAGTGGCCCCCTGAGCGGGGGGGCTGAGACCCAGTACTTC. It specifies CASGPLSGGAETQYF.

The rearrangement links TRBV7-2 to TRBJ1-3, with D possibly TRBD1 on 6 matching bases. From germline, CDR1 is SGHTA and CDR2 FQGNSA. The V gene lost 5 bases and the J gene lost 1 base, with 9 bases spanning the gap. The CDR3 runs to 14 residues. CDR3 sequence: CASSQDSSGNTIYF. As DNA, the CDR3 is TGTGCCAGCAGCCAGGACAGTTCTGGAAACACCATATATTTT.

CDR3 coding DNA: TGTGCCAGCAGTACCTTACAGGGGGCGAACGAGCAGTACTTC. Translation: CASSTLQGANEQYF. This chain links TRBV6-6 with TRBJ2-7; TRBD1 matches 9 bases. V shed 5 bases and J 5 bases; nucleotides not matched to a gene: 7. From germline, CDR1 is MNHNY and CDR2 SVGAGI (reference sequence). The CDR3 is made up of 14 amino acids.

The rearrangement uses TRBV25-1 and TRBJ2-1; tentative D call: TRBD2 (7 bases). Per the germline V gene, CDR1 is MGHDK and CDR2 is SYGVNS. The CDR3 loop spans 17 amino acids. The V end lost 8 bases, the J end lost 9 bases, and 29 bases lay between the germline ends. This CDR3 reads CASSQMGGQGGGVEQFF. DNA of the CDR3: TGTGCCAGCTCCCAAATGGGGGGGCAGGGTGGGGGTGTTGAGCAGTTCTTC.

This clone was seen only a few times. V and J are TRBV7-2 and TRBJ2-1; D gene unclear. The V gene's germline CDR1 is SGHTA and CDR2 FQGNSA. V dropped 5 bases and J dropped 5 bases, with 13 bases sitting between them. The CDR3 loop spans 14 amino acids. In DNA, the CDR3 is TGTGCCAGCAGCCGCGACAATACGAACAATGAGCAGTTCTTC. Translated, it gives CASSRDNTNNEQFF.

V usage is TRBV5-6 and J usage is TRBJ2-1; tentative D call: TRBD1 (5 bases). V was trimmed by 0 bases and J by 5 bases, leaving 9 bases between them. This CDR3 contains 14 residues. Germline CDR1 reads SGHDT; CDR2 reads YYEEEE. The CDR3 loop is CASSLGQPNNEQFF. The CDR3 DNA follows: TGTGCCAGCAGCTTGGGACAGCCGAACAATGAGCAGTTCTTC.

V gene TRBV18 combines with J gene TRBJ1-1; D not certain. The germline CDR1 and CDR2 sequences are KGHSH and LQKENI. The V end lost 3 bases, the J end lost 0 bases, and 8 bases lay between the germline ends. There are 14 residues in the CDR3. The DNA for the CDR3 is TGTGCCAGCTCACCTACGGAGTTGAACACTGAAGCTTTCTTT. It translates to CASSPTELNTEAFF.

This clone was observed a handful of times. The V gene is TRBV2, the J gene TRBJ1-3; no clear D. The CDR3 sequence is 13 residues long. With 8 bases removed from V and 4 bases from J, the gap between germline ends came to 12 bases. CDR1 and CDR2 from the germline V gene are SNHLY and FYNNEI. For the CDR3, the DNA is TGTGCCAGCCTACGTGATTCCGGAAACACCATATATTTT. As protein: CASLRDSGNTIYF.

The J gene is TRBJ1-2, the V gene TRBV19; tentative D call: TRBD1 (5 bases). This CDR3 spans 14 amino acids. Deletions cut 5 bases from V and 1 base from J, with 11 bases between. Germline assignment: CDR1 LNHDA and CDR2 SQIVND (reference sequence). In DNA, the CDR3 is TGTGCCAGTAGTCTCCAGACAGATAACTATGGCTACACCTTC. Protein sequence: CASSLQTDNYGYTF.

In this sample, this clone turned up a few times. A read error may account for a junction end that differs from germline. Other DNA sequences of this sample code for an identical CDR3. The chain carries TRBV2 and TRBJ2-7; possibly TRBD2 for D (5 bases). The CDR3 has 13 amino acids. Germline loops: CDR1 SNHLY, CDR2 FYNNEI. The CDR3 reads CSSKEEAAYEQYF. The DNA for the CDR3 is TGTTCCAGCAAGGAGGAGGCGGCATACGAGCAGTACTTC.

CDR3 protein: CASSIVSGAQYF. DNA of the CDR3: TGTGCCAGTAGTATAGTATCGGGTGCCCAGTACTTC. The chain combines TRBV19 with TRBJ2-5; D not resolved. The CDR3 is 12 residues long. CDR1 is LNHDA and CDR2 is SQIVND in the germline V gene (reference sequence). The V and J ends lost 1 base and 9 bases respectively, with 9 bases between them.

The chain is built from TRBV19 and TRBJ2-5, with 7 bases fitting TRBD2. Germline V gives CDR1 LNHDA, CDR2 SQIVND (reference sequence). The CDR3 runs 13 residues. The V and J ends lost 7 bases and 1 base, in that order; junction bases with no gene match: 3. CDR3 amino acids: CASKASGQETQYF. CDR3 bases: TGTGCCAGTAAGGCTAGCGGCCAAGAGACCCAGTACTTC. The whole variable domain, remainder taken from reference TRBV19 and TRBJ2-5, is DGGITQSPKYLFRKEGQNVTLSCEQNLNHDAMYWYRQDPGQGLRLIYYSQIVNDFQKGDIAEGYSVSREKKESFPLTVTSAQKNPTAFYLCASKASGQETQYFGPGTRLLVL.

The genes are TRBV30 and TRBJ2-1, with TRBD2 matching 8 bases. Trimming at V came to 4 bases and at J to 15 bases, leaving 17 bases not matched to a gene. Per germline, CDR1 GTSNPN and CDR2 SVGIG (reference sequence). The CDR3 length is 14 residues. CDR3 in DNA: TGTGCCTGGACGGGCGAAGTCCAGAGCGGGAGTCTGTTCTTC. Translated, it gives CAWTGEVQSGSLFF.

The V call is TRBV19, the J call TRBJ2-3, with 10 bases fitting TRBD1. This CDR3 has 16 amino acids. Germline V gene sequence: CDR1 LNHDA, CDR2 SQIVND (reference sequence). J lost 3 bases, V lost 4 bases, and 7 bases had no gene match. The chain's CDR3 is CASSTNRDRGTDTQYF. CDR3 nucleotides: TGTGCCAGTAGTACGAACCGGGACAGGGGTACAGATACGCAGTATTTT.